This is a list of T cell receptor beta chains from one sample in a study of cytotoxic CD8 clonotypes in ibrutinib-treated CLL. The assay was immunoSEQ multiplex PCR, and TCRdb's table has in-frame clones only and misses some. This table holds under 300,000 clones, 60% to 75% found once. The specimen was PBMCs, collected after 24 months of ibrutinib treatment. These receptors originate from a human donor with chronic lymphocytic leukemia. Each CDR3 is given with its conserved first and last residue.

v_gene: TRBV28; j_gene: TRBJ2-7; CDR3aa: CASKGASGVREQYF
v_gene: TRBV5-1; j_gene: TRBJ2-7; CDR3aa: CASRIEGNYEQYF
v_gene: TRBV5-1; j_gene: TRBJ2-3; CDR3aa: CASSIAGAYDTQYF
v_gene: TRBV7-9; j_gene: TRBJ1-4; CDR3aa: CASSPLLGVKLFF
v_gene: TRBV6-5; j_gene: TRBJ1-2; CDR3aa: CASGSPPRFGYTF
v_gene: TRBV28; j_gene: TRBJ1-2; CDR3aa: CASSLESTGGYGYTF
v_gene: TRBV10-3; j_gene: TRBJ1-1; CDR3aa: CAISDQGEGAFF
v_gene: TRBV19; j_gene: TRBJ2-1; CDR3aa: CASSIVQAGYNEQFF
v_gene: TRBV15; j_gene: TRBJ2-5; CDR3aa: CATSGGTSGRQETQYF
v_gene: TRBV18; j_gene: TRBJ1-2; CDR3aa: CASSLTQGDRGYTF
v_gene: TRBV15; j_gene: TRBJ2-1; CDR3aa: CATSSHRDYQNEQFF
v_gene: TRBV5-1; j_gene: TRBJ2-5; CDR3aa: CASSFRDREFGETQYF
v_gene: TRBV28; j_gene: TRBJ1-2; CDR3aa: CASSVIGAQSWGYTF
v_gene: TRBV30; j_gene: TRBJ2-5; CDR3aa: CAWSTGDLGTQYF
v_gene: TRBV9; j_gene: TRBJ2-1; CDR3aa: CASSVRGGEQFF
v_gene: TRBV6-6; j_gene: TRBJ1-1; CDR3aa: CASRPVLGNTEAFF
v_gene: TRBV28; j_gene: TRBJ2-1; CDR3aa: CASSLPSGNDEQFF
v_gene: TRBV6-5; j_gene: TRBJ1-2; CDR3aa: CASSLGQSLDYGYTF
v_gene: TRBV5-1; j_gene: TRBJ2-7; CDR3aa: CASSLRQTPHYEQYF
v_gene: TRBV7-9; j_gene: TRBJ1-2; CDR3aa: CASTRGDIPNYGYTF
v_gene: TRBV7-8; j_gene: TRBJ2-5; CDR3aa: CASSLEGQGSGETQYF
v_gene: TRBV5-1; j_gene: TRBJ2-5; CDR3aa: CASSPDLRETQYF
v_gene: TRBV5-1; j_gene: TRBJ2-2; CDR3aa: CASSPSGSGGELFF
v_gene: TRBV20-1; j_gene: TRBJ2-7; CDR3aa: CSASGSDEQYF
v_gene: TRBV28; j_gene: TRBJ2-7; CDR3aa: CASSSPASGRLHSSYEQYF
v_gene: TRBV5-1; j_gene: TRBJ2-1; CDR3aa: CASSGEGSGSHNEQFF
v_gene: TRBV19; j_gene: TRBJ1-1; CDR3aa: CASSVQKNTEAFF
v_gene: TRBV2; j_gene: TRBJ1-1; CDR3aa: CASERGYTEAFF
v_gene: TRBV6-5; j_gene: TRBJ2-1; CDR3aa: CASSYAGLAGYNEQFF
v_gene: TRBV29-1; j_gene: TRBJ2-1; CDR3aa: CSVEGRLADETLGEQFF
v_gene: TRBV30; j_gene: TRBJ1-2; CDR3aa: CAWSVISGYTF
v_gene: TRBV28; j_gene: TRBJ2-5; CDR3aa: CASSLGRRGTDQETQYF
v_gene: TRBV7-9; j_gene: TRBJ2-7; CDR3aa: CASSSQGQGSDEQYF
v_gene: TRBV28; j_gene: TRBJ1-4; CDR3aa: CASSFLSGAGVNEKLFF
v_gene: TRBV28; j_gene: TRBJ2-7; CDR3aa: CASSPGGTRSYEQYF
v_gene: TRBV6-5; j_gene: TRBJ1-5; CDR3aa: CASSYSNQGWEPQHF
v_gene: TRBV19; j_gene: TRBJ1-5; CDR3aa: CASSNAARQPQHF
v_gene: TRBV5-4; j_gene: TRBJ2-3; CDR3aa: CASSLASRGPEFTDTQYF
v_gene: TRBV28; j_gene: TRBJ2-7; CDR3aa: CASSVETYEQYF
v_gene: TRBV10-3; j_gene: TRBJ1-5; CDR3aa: CAISDLLWEPQHF
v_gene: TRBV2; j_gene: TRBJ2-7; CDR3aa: CASRYRTVYEQYF
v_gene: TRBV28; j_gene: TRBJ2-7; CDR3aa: CASSLPLLGYEQYF
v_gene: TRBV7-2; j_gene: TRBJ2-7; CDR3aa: CASSTSPYEQYF
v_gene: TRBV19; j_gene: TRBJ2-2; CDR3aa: CASSIVSGAGELFF
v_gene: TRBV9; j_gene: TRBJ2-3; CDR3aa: CASSVSGSTDTQYF
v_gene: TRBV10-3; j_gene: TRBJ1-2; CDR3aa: CATTQDSSYGYTF
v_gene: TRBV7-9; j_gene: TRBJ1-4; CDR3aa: CASSPLGDSDYEKLFF
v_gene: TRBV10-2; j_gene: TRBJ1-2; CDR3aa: CASSESGRLGYTF
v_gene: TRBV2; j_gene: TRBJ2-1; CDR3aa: CASVPRSEQFF
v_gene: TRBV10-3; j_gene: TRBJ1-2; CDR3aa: CAIMGGGLGYTF